This T cell receptor (beta chain) stems from a study of T cells in Graves' hyperthyroidism and ophthalmopathy. Amplified regions were TCR beta CDR3 sequences from RNA transcripts. A first-round RT-PCR of the TCR CDR3 used the HTBI primer set. TCRdb called the multiplex PCR reads again in MiXCR, with one record for every CDR3 protein. The repertoire holds about 720,000 distinct CDR3 sequences, with approximately 19% as singletons. Trimming took 3 bases from V and 2 from J; bases not matched to a gene: 7. The V gene's germline CDR1 is LNHDA and CDR2 SQIVND (reference sequence). The CDR3 length is 16 residues. Patients aged 18 to 65 with hyperthyroidism were newly diagnosed, with duration under 2 months. A patient was excluded if there was uncontrolled infection, other autoimmune disease, pregnancy or lactation. General observations from the study: It was a median about seven months before onset that the model predicted ophthalmopathy. A model of 13 V-J pairs discriminated ophthalmopathy from stable hyperthyroidism.

The table lists this clonotype with a few counts. The antigen is not known. The V and J genes are TRBV19 and TRBJ1-5; TRBD1 matches 7 bases. The sequence was collected from a woman in her forties or fifties with Graves' hyperthyroidism that later progressed to Graves' ophthalmopathy. The sequenced sample was blood. CDR3 sequence reads: CASSMPGQAGNQPQHF. CDR3 coding DNA: TGTGCCAGTAGTATGCCAGGACAGGCGGGCAATCAGCCCCAGCATTTT.